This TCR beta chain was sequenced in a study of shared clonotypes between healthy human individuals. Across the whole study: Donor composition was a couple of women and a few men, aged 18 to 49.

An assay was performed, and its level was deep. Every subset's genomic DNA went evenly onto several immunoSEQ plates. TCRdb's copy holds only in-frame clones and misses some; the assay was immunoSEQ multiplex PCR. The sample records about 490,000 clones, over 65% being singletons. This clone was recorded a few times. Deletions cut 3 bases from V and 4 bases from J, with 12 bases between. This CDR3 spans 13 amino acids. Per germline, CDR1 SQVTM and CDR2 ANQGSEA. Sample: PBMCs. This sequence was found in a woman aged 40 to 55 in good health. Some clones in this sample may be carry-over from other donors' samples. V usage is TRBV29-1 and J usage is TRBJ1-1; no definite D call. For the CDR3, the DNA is TGCAGCGTTGAGATTCAGGAGGGCACTGAAGCTTTCTTT. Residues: CSVEIQEGTEAFF.